This T cell receptor (beta chain) appears in the sequencing data of a study of tumor-infiltrating lymphocytes in primary liver carcinoma. From unsorted bulk tissue weighing about 20-32 mg, DNA and RNA were co-extracted. Resecting the tumor surgically was how the patients' primary liver carcinoma was treated. With around 490 ng total RNA as template and a constant-region primer, TCR beta cDNA was made. TCR beta libraries came from three nested multiplex PCR rounds using slightly modified ARM-PCR. Both of the initial two PCR rounds ran for 10 cycles and employed TRBV1-TRBV30 forward primers alongside a C-beta reverse primer. Each CDR3 protein is one row after TCRdb ran MiXCR on the multiplex PCR reads. The table has around 56,000 distinct CDR3 sequences, 60% to 85% seen once. To note about this clonotype: Antigen unknown. One end of the junction is discordant with germline, which a read error may explain.

Findings and limits, study-wide: Present in all five tumor regions were only about 7-25% of the top clones.

This CDR3 contains 12 residues. The sample comprised liver tumor tissue from sampling region 2. Subset of the sample: tumor region T2, inferior pole. The chain is built from TRBV12-3 or TRBV12-4 and TRBJ2-7; 10 bases are a match to TRBD1. The TCR originated in a man aged 35 to 55 with primary liver carcinoma and hepatitis B virus infection. The CDR3, as DNA: TGTGCCAACAGCACGGGACAGGGGAAGCAGCACTTC. Amino acid sequence: CANSTGQGKQHF.